The table lists the clone carrying this TCR beta chain with a count of one. Its cognate antigen is unknown. CDR3 length: 13 residues. CDR1 KGHSH and CDR2 LQKENI come from the germline V gene. The V gene lost 5 bases and the J gene lost 5 bases, with 10 bases spanning the gap. The source of the sample is a study of cytomegalovirus exposure and HLA in healthy donors. Study results and limitations: Most TCR sequences were uncommon, yet certain public TCRs appeared in many donors.

Sequencing was performed with immunoSEQ multiplex PCR; in TCRdb, only in-frame clones are kept and a portion is missing. Counted here are 200,000 to 250,000 clones, around four fifths occurring once; the ten biggest clones make up roughly 6%. The rearrangement joins TRBV18 to TRBJ1-5; D is uncertain. The receptor was derived from a woman under 30 in good health and CMV-seronegative. What was sequenced was PBMCs. CDR3 residues: CASSSLIDQPQHF. DNA of the CDR3: TGTGCCAGCTCATCGTTGATCGATCAGCCCCAGCATTTT.